This T cell receptor beta chain originates from a study of cytomegalovirus exposure and HLA in healthy donors (dated by TCRdb to about 2017). In the study overall: In an earlier analysis of around 540 of the donors, 276 Gb of sequence data and 117 million unique TCR beta sequences from some 170 million T cells were reported. Approximately 330 gigabases of sequencing data and roughly 81 million unique TCR sequences made up an early release that covered some 640 HLA-typed donors. Of the 300 to 400 genotyped donors, over 65% fell in the genetic ancestry cluster associated with self-reported Caucasian donors. The aim of the study was to test whether cataloging public T cell receptors could identify signatures of past pathogen exposure. The T cell repertoires of 700 or so subjects were profiled by immunosequencing and related to cytomegalovirus serostatus. Along with the approximately 700-subject first cohort, a separate validation cohort of over a hundred different subjects was used. High-throughput TCR immunosequencing, statistical association of individual TCRs with disease status, and machine learning were combined to predict cytomegalovirus infection status. In a later analysis, previously published TCR beta repertoires from about 670 donors were re-analyzed and high-resolution HLA genotyping was added so that TCR occurrence patterns could be studied. The later analysis used no new phenotypic data to find candidate immune exposures, relying instead on TCR beta sequences and their occurrence across donors. An earlier analysis of some 600 of the donors applied high-throughput TCR beta sequencing to assess whether each TCR beta V gene segment acted as functional or pseudogenic. Donor age, sex, ethnicity and CMV serostatus were compiled together with the repertoire data. In a later genetic analysis, genome-wide SNP genotypes for about 55% of the 666 donors were used, and that subset was treated as a discovery cohort. Every discovery cohort repertoire had been produced on one sequencing platform. Class I and class II HLA loci were covered by the typing at four-digit resolution. The number of donors typed differed by locus, with roughly 629-640 for A, B, C, DRB1 and DQB1, roughly 520 for DQA1, 600 to 610 for DPA1, and roughly 450 for DPB1. Because of strong linkage in the cohort, roughly 5 DR-DQ haplotypes were treated as single units for association and clustering. On average, roughly 240,000 unique TCR beta nucleotide sequences were sequenced per donor among some 420 genotyped donors of the cohort, with 15% to 20% of those sequences being non-productive. Points the paper makes about the study in general: Because some donors lacked HLA typing at each locus, the association tests relied only on the typed subset. CMV serostatus was the only immune exposure information available for the cohort. Three of the identified cytomegalovirus-associated TCR beta chains were confirmed in vitro to be specific for cytomegalovirus antigens. In a later analysis, the rate of TCR association differed among HLA loci, with DRB1 alleles having the most associated TCRs and HLA-C alleles having the fewest. Some IMGT-functional V segments, including TRBV6-2 and TRBV6-3, could not be distinguished by the 87-base-pair reads and were therefore excluded. Most TCR sequences were seen in very few donors, while some public TCRs were found in many individuals. Compared with equally common non-associated chains, HLA-associated TCR beta chains in a later analysis were more clonally expanded and had lower generation probabilities. The earlier analysis of fewer than 750 of the donors excluded some 15 rarely observed V segments, including chromosome 9 orphons, because counts were too low. The classifier was reported to diagnose cytomegalovirus status with high specificity and sensitivity in both the original cohort and the validation cohort. A cluster of highly shared sequence variants was judged likely to be a technical artifact of the sequencing pipeline. In a later analysis, most CMV-associated TCR beta chains were found to appear HLA-restricted, with HLA associations seemingly driven largely by CMV exposure. The study gave a list of 150 to 200 TCR beta chains associated with cytomegalovirus. Assigning TCR associations to individual alleles was difficult when HLA alleles, especially DR and DQ, strongly co-occurred. A further reported finding was that TCR beta sequences accurately predicted the HLA-A and HLA-B alleles for most subjects in the first cohort. Several of the top co-occurrence clusters appeared to be linked to parvovirus B19, influenza, CMV and Epstein-Barr virus, according to a later analysis. V-gene and J-gene trimming of TCR beta chains was associated with a missense DCLRE1C variant in a later genetic analysis, and the association was replicated in an independent cohort. Only TCR beta chains were sequenced in this cohort, and the absence of alpha or paired-chain data limited detectable features. In a later analysis, 16,951 TCR beta sequences were associated with specific HLA alleles at a false discovery rate of 0.05. The presence/absence analyses assumed that sequencing depth was roughly uniform across donors, and that assumption may not be true. A later genetic analysis reported fewer N-insertions in productive TCRs among donors in an Asian-associated ancestry cluster than the roughly 700-donor mean. It was suggested by the authors that the approach could potentially be generalized to other disease states and immunological phenotypes. Linkage disequilibrium might explain the correlated functional status among segregating V segments, but an unknown experimental factor could not be ruled out. An earlier analysis of roughly 570 of the donors showed that most TCR beta V segments appeared in productive rearrangements either about 87% or about 30% of the time, which broadly matched IMGT annotations.

The cohort comprised some 700 healthy bone marrow donors. Cohort members were all nominally healthy when sampled, although unrecorded immune exposures were likely present. The donor was CMV seronegative and belonged to the group of over 350 seronegative cohort members. Every donor gave a peripheral blood sample, and the peripheral blood mononuclear cells from that sample were used for TCR beta sequencing. The Qiagen DNeasy Blood Extraction Kit was used to extract genomic DNA from the blood cell samples. Libraries were made using the immunoSEQ multiplex PCR assay. For the multiplex PCR, a mixture combining 60 forward primers for TCR Vbeta segments and 13 reverse primers for TCR Jbeta segments was used. The CDR3 region of rearranged TCR beta genes was amplified from genomic DNA by a multiplex PCR assay. On the Illumina HiSeq System, the amplified TCR beta libraries were sequenced as 87-base-pair reads. The study's own analysis went as follows. A later analysis counted approximately 76 million unique TCR beta chains across the approximately 700 repertoires, and roughly 9.9 million of these chains were shared by at least two donors. A nearest-neighbor algorithm error-corrected the raw reads and collapsed the reads into unique sequences, merging closely related sequences to remove PCR and sequencing errors. To assign V, D and J gene segments, CDR3 sequences were aligned to IMGT reference sequences. For a sequence to be retained, at least a six-nucleotide match to both a V gene segment and a J gene segment was required. A rearrangement was called productive if the CDR3 had no stop codons and remained in frame with V and J, and every other rearrangement was called non-productive. CDR3 was defined according to IMGT convention as the region running from the second conserved V-encoded cysteine to the conserved J-encoded phenylalanine. In an earlier analysis of around 570 of the donors, sequences lacking an unambiguous match to a single V gene segment were excluded. An earlier analysis of just under 600 of the donors called V segments functional above 56.7% productive rearrangements and segregating when the between-donor standard deviation exceeded 5%. A statistical classification framework was built to diagnose cytomegalovirus status from the catalog of TCR beta chain sequences. A later analysis assigned V and J genes by comparing TCR nucleotide sequences with IMGT/GENE-DB human TR gene sequences. A later analysis assigned CDR3 sequences and most-parsimonious VDJ recombination scenarios with the TCRdist pipeline. In a later analysis, every TCR beta chain was defined by the combination of its CDR3 amino acid sequence and its V-gene family, and reads without a unique V-gene family were dropped. In a later analysis, 450 to 600 highly shared, low-generation-probability nucleotide sequences were removed to address suspected cross-contamination and a sequencing artifact. For each public chain, a later analysis derived a clonal expansion index from normalized ranks of inferred template counts within each repertoire. In a later analysis, generation probabilities were computed with a VDJ recombination model fitted to out-of-frame rearrangements, and the resulting probabilities were checked against IGoR. In a later analysis, TCR-TCR, TCR-HLA and TCR-CMV co-occurrence was scored with hypergeometric tests, and a repertoire-size bias correction was applied to TCR pairs. A later analysis estimated false discovery rates by permuting HLA or CMV assignments 20 times. In a later analysis, co-occurring TCRs were grouped using DBSCAN, and TCRdist sequence similarity was added for clustering within HLA-allele-positive subsets. Co-occurrence clustering excluded repertoires with fewer than 30,000 or more than 120,000 public chains, plus five with anomalous nucleotide sharing. Imported from immuneACCESS, the table was reduced by TCRdb to in-frame sequences with V and J called. These copies leave out some clones; in studies compared against another copy, an unresolved V gene accounts for under half, and the cause of the remainder is not known. The V and J calls and clone size come from that table; D and trimming were worked out from the DNA. Present in this sample are about 170,000 clones, roughly 76% of which were seen just once. The ten largest clonotypes hold about 2.5% of the sample.

About this clone: Its binding antigen is unknown. Per-nucleotide qualities are absent, and no much larger clonotype sits a single base away.

V is pruned by 5 bases and J by 4 bases, leaving 7 bases of the junction without a gene match. There are 15 amino acids in the CDR3, from cysteine to phenylalanine inclusive. Only the CDR3 region is kept as DNA, spanning 45 bases read in frame from base 1. The germline V gene provides CDR1 SGHTA and CDR2 FQGNSA. The clonotype comes from a male donor in good health and CMV-seronegative. The chain uses TRBV7-2 and TRBJ2-7; the central 11 bases match TRBD2. The sequenced sample consisted of PBMCs. The sequence in DNA is TGTGCCAGCAGCCCTACTAGCGGGGGTATATACGAGCAGTACTTC. Translated, this gives CASSPTSGGIYEQYF.